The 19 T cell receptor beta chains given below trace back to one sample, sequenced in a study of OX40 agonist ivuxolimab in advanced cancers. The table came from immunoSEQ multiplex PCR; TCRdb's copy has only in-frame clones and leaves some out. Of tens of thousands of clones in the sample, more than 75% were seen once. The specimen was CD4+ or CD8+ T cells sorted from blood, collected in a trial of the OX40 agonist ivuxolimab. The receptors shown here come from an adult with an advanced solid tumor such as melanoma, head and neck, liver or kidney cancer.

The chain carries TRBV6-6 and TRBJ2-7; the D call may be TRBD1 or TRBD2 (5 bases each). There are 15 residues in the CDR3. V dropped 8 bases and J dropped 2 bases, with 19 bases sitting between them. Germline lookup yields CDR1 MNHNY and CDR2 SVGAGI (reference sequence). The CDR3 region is CASDSGTSAAYEQYF. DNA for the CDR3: TGTGCCAGCGATTCCGGGACGTCCGCTGCCTACGAGCAGTACTTC.

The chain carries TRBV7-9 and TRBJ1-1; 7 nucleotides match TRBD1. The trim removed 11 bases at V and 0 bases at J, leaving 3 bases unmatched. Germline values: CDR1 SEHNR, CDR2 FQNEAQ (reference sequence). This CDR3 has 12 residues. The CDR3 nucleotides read TGTGCCGCGGGGACAGTGAACACTGAAGCTTTCTTT. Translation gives CAAGTVNTEAFF.

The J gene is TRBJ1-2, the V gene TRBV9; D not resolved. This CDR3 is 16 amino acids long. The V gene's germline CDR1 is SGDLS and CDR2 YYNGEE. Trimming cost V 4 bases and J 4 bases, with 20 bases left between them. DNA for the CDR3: TGTGCCAGCAGCCCACACACAGCCGCCTCCTCCTATGGCTACACCTTC. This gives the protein CASSPHTAASSYGYTF.

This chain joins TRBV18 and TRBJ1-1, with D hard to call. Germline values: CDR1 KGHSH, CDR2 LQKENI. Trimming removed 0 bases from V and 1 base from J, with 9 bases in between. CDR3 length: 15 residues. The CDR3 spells CASSPPSGPNTEAFF. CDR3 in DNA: TGTGCCAGCTCACCACCGAGTGGGCCGAACACTGAAGCTTTCTTT.

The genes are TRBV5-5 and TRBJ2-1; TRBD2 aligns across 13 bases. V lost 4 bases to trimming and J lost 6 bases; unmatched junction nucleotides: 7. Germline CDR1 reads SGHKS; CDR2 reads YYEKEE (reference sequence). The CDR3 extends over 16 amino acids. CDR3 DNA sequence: TGTGCCAGCAGCCTCACGGGACTAGCGGGACTCAATGAGCAGTTCTTC. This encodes CASSLTGLAGLNEQFF.

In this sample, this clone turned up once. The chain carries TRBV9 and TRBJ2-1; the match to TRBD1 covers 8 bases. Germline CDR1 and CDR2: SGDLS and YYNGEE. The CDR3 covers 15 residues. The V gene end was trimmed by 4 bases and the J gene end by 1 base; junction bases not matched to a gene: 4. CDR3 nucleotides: TGTGCCAGCAGCCCGGGGACAGGTTCCTACAATGAGCAGTTCTTC. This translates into CASSPGTGSYNEQFF.

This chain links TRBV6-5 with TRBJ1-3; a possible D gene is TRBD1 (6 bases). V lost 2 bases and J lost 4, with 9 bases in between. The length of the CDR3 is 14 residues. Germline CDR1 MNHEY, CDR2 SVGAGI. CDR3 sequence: CASSYRGEGNTIYF. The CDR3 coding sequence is TGTGCCAGCAGTTACAGGGGGGAGGGAAACACCATATATTTT.

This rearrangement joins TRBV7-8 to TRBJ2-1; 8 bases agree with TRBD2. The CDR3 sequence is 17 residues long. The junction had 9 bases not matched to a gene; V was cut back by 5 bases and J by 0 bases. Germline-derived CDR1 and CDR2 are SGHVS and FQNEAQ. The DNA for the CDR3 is TGTGCCAGCAGCCTACTAGCGGCCTTGGGCTCCTACAATGAGCAGTTCTTC. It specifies CASSLLAALGSYNEQFF.

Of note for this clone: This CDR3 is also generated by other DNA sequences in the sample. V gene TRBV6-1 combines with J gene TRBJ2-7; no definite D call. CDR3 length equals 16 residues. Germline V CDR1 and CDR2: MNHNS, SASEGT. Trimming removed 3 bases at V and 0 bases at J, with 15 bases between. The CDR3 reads CASSDLPWTVSYEQYF. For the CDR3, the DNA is TGTGCCAGCAGTGACTTACCTTGGACGGTCTCCTACGAGCAGTACTTC.

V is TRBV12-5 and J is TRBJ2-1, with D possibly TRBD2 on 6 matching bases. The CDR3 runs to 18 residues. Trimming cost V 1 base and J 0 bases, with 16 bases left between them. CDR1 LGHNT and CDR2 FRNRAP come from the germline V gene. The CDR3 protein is CASGLGTSWDSSYNEQFF. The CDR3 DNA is TGTGCTAGTGGTTTGGGCACAAGCTGGGACTCCTCCTACAATGAGCAGTTCTTC.

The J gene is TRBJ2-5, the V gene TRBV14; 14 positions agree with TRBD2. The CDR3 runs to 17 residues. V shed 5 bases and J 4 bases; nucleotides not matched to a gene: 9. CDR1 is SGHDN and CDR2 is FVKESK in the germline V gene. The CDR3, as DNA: TGTGCCAGCAGCGTGCGCCCGGGACTAGCGGGAGTAGAGACCCAGTACTTC. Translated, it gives CASSVRPGLAGVETQYF.

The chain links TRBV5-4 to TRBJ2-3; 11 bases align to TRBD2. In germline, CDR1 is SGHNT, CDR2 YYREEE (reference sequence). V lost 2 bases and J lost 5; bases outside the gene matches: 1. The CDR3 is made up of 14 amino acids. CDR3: CASSLLAGVDTQYF. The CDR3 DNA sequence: TGTGCCAGCAGCTTACTAGCGGGAGTAGATACGCAGTATTTT. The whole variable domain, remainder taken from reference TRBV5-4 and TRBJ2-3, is ETGVTQSPTHLIKTRGQQVTLRCSSQSGHNTVSWYQQALGQGPQFIFQYYREEENGRGNFPPRFSGLQFPNYSSELNVNALELDDSALYLCASSLLAGVDTQYFGPGTRLTVL.

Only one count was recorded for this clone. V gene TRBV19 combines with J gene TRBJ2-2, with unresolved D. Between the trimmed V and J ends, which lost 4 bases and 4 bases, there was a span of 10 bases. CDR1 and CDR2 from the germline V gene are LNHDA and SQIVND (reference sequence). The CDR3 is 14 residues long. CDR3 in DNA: TGTGCCAGTAGTAGAAAGGCGGTCACCGGGGAGCTGTTTTTT. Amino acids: CASSRKAVTGELFF.

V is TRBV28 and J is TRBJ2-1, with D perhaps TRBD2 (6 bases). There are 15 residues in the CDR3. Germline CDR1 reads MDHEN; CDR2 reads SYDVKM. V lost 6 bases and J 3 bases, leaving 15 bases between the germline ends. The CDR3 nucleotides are TGTGCCAGCAGGCCCGGGGGTAGCGGCTACAATGAGCAGTTCTTC. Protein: CASRPGGSGYNEQFF.

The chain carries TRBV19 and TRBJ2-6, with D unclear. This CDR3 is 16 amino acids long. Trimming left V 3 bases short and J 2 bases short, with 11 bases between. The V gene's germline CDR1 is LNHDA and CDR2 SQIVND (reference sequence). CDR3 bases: TGTGCCAGTAGTATGGCCCTCGGTGCTGGGGCCAACGTCCTGACTTTC. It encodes CASSMALGAGANVLTF. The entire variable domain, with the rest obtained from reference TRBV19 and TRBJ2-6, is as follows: DGGITQSPKYLFRKEGQNVTLSCEQNLNHDAMYWYRQDPGQGLRLIYYSQIVNDFQKGDIAEGYSVSREKKESFPLTVTSAQKNPTAFYLCASSMALGAGANVLTFGAGSRLTVL.

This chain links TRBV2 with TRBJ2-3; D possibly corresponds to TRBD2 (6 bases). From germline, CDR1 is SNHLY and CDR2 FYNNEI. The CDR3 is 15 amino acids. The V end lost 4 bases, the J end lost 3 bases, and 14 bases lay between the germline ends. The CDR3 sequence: CASSGSLARTDTQYF. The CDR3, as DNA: TGTGCCAGCAGTGGAAGTCTAGCGAGGACAGATACGCAGTATTTT.

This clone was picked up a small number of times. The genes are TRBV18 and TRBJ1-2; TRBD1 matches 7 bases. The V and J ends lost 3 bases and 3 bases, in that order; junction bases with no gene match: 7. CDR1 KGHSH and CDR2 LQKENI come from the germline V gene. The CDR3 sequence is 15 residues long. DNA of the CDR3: TGTGCCAGCTCACCGCGTACAGGGGAGGACTATGGCTACACCTTC. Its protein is CASSPRTGEDYGYTF.

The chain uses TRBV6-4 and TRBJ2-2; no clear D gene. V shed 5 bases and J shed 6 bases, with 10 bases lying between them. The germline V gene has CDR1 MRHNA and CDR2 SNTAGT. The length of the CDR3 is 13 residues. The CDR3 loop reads CASSLKLAGELFF. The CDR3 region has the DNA TGTGCCAGCAGTTTGAAGTTGGCCGGGGAGCTGTTTTTT.

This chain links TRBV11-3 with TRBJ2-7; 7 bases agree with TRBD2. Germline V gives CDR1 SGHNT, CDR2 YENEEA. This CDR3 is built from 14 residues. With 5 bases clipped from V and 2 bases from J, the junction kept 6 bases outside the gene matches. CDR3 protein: CASSPGLVPYEQYF. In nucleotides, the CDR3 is TGTGCCAGCAGCCCCGGACTAGTTCCCTACGAGCAGTACTTC.